The 10 T cell receptor beta chains below all came from one sample that was sequenced in a study of shared clonotypes between healthy human individuals. Using immunoSEQ multiplex PCR, the repertoire was profiled, and TCRdb retains in-frame clones only, with some absent. The sample includes 2 million to 3 million clones, over 85% of them seen just once. Sequencing was done on a sample of naive CD4+ T cells from PBMCs. Stated subset: CD45RA+ positively selected. Receptors were obtained from a young man in good health. Some clones in this sample may be carry-over from other donors' samples.

The V gene is TRBV7-2, the J gene TRBJ2-3; D is unresolved. This CDR3 region has 12 residues. V gave up 1 base and J gave up 5 bases, with 4 bases separating them. Germline values: CDR1 SGHTA, CDR2 FQGNSA. The CDR3 is CASSLVKDTQYF. CDR3 in DNA: TGTGCCAGCAGCTTAGTTAAAGATACGCAGTATTTT.

The V and J genes are TRBV4-1 and TRBJ2-7; 12 nucleotides align to TRBD2. The CDR3 extends over 18 amino acids. J gave up 2 bases and V 1 base, and 9 bases lay outside the gene matches. Germline V gene sequence: CDR1 MGHRA, CDR2 YSYEKL. The CDR3 region has the DNA TGCGCCAGCAGCCAAGGGGCACTAGCGGGAGGCCCTACCTACGAGCAGTACTTC. Residues: CASSQGALAGGPTYEQYF.

This clone was detected only a few times. This CDR3 is CATRRDRGHGYTF. CDR3 nucleotide sequence: TGTGCCACCCGAAGGGACAGGGGCCATGGCTACACCTTC. The rearrangement uses TRBV19 and TRBJ1-2, with 10 bases lining up with TRBD1. Germline V gene sequence: CDR1 LNHDA, CDR2 SQIVND (reference sequence). This CDR3 is built from 13 residues. Trimming took 10 bases from V and 6 from J; bases not matched to a gene: 8.

The rearrangement uses TRBV11-2 and TRBJ2-7, with 13 positions matching TRBD2. The germline gives CDR1 SGHAT, CDR2 FQNNGV. This CDR3 region has 16 residues. The trim removed 5 bases at V and 4 bases at J, leaving 8 bases unmatched. CDR3 region: CASSPTRTSGSYEQYF. The CDR3 DNA reads TGTGCCAGCAGCCCCACACGGACTAGCGGGAGTTACGAGCAGTACTTC.

The V call is TRBV6-6, the J call TRBJ2-7; a weak D match, TRBD1 (5 bases). CDR1 and CDR2 (germline): MNHNY, SVGAGI (reference sequence). V gave up 6 bases and J gave up 1 base, with 13 bases separating them. The CDR3 has 14 residues. The CDR3 DNA reads as TGTGCCAGCAGGCTGGACATCCCATCCTACGAGCAGTACTTC. It encodes CASRLDIPSYEQYF.

The chain couples TRBV2 to TRBJ1-1; the D is unclear. The CDR3 loop spans 15 amino acids. The V and J ends lost 2 bases and 6 bases respectively, with 16 bases between them. The germline CDR1 and CDR2 sequences are SNHLY and FYNNEI. The CDR3 region is CASSEREGGYSEAFF. DNA for the CDR3: TGTGCCAGCAGTGAACGGGAGGGCGGGTATTCTGAAGCTTTCTTT.

This clone showed up just once. As DNA, the CDR3 is TGTGCCAGCAGCCAAAGGATTAACGAGCAGTACTTC. It translates to CASSQRINEQYF. V is TRBV7-9 and J is TRBJ2-7, with unresolved D. CDR1 and CDR2 from the germline V gene are SEHNR and FQNEAQ (reference sequence). The V end lost 5 bases, the J end lost 5 bases, and 10 bases lay between the germline ends. This CDR3 has 12 amino acids. Supplemented by reference TRBV7-9 and TRBJ2-7, the full variable domain reads DTGVSQNPRHKITKRGQNVTFRCDPISEHNRLYWYRQTLGQGPEFLTYFQNEAQLEKSRLLSDRFSAERPKGSFSTLEIQRTEQGDSAMYLCASSQRINEQYFGPGTRLTVT.

In regard to this clone: Distinct nucleotide sequences in the sample also encode this CDR3. This sequence joins TRBV30 and TRBJ2-2; D not resolved. CDR1 GTSNPN and CDR2 SVGIG come from the germline V gene (reference sequence). The CDR3 totals 13 residues. V lost 2 bases and J 7 bases, leaving 11 bases between the germline ends. DNA of the CDR3: TGTGCCTGGAGTTTTAGGGTTGACGGGGAGCTGTTTTTT. Its translation is CAWSFRVDGELFF.

The V and J genes are TRBV7-9 and TRBJ1-1; unclear D gene. The CDR3 runs 11 residues. Germline CDR1 and CDR2: SEHNR and FQNEAQ (reference sequence). The ends were cut back, 6 bases at V and 7 bases at J, with 9 bases in the middle. The CDR3 region is CASSPKGEAFF. For the CDR3, the DNA is TGTGCCAGCAGTCCTAAAGGTGAAGCTTTCTTT. Looking up the rest from reference TRBV7-9 and TRBJ1-1 gives the full variable domain: DTGVSQNPRHKITKRGQNVTFRCDPISEHNRLYWYRQTLGQGPEFLTYFQNEAQLEKSRLLSDRFSAERPKGSFSTLEIQRTEQGDSAMYLCASSPKGEAFFGQGTRLTVV.

The rearrangement links TRBV28 to TRBJ2-7; TRBD2 matches 8 bases. The CDR3 runs 17 residues. Germline V gives CDR1 MDHEN, CDR2 SYDVKM. J gave up 1 base and V 3 bases, and 11 bases lay outside the gene matches. The CDR3 bases are TGTGCCAGCAGTTTCCTCGGGGGGGTCGGAGGTTCCTACGAGCAGTACTTC. Residues: CASSFLGGVGGSYEQYF.